This is a list of T cell receptor beta chains from one sample in a study of blood T cell repertoires in COVID-19. Some clones are missing from TCRdb's copy, which holds only in-frame ones; the method was immunoSEQ multiplex PCR. The sample has about 81,000 clones, around 88% seen once. The sequenced sample was peripheral blood. These receptor sequences come from a woman aged 80 or over with acute or convalescent COVID-19. Each CDR3 is given with its conserved first and last residue. A D gene is named only where the DNA matches it firmly. Rows give clone size only sometimes, using once, few, many, or a class for an expanded clone.

v_call	j_call	d_call	cdr3_length	clone_size	cdr3_nt	cdr3_aa
TRBV3-1/TRBV3-2	TRBJ2-2	TRBD1	16	.	TGTGCCAGCAGCCAAGAGGACAGGGATTTCGGCGGGGAGCTGTTTTTT	CASSQEDRDFGGELFF
TRBV6-2/TRBV6-3	TRBJ2-7	.	13	.	TGTGCCAGCAGTTTGCTAGACTCCTACGAGCAGTACTTC	CASSLLDSYEQYF
TRBV19	TRBJ2-7	TRBD2	15	.	TGTGCCAGTAGTGGGATGACTAGCGGGGGCTACGAGCAGTACTTC	CASSGMTSGGYEQYF
TRBV18	TRBJ2-3	TRBD2	16	.	TGTGCCAGCTCCCCGGGAGGTGGCGGAAGCACAGATACGCAGTATTTT	CASSPGGGGSTDTQYF
TRBV30	TRBJ1-2	.	14	.	TGTGCCTGGAGTCCCGGGGTGGGCTTCTATGGCTACACCTTC	CAWSPGVGFYGYTF
TRBV4-2	TRBJ1-1	.	15	.	TGTGCCAGCAGCCGCCCCGGTGGAGGCGGCACTGAAGCTTTCTTT	CASSRPGGGGTEAFF
TRBV3-1/TRBV3-2	TRBJ1-2	.	14	.	TGTGCCAGCAGCCAAGATTGGGGAGGTCGTGGCTACACCTTC	CASSQDWGGRGYTF
TRBV19	TRBJ2-7	TRBD1	14	.	TGTGCCAGTAGTGGGGGACAGGGTGTAAACGAGCAGTACTTC	CASSGGQGVNEQYF
TRBV11-2	TRBJ1-3	TRBD1	16	.	TGTGCCAGCAGCACCCTGACAGGGTCGAGAGGAAACACCATATATTTT	CASSTLTGSRGNTIYF
TRBV30	TRBJ1-2	.	14	.	TGTGCCTGGAGGAGAGGGCCCCTAAACTATGGCTACACCTTC	CAWRRGPLNYGYTF
TRBV19	TRBJ2-2	.	17	.	TGTGCCAGTAGTCCCGGACAGTCCTACCCGAACACCGGGGAGCTGTTTTTT	CASSPGQSYPNTGELFF
TRBV5-1	TRBJ2-1	TRBD2	15	.	TGCGCCAGCAGCTTGGTCGCGGGAGTCCGGAATGAGCAGTTCTTC	CASSLVAGVRNEQFF
TRBV19	TRBJ2-7	TRBD1	14	once	TGTGCCAGTAGACCGGGACAGGGGTCCTACGAGCAGTACTTC	CASRPGQGSYEQYF
TRBV5-5	TRBJ2-5	.	13	.	TGTGCCAGCAGCGCACTAGATTGGGAGACCCAGTACTTC	CASSALDWETQYF
TRBV18	TRBJ1-3	.	17	.	TGTGCCAGCTCACCACCGCTCCGGGGGTTCTCTGGAAACACCATATATTTT	CASSPPLRGFSGNTIYF
TRBV19	TRBJ2-5	TRBD1	16	once	TGTGCCAGTAGTATCGACCTAACAGGGGGCGGAGAGACCCAGTACTTC	CASSIDLTGGGETQYF
TRBV19	TRBJ2-7	TRBD1	16	.	TGTGCCAGTAGTACACTCCTGGGACAGGGAAAAAGGGAGCAGTACTTC	CASSTLLGQGKREQYF
TRBV7-9	TRBJ2-7	.	15	.	TGTGCCAGCAGCTTAGGAAACCGGGGGGCGGGCGAGCAGTACTTC	CASSLGNRGAGEQYF
TRBV30	TRBJ2-2	.	13	.	TGTGCCTGGAGCGAGAGGAACACCGGGGAGCTGTTTTTT	CAWSERNTGELFF
TRBV30	TRBJ2-7	.	15	.	TGTGCCTGGAGCGAAGACAGTTTACCTACCTACGAGCAGTACTTC	CAWSEDSLPTYEQYF
TRBV20-1	TRBJ2-4	TRBD2	15	.	TGCAGTGCTACTGAGGCGGGAGGGCGCCTAAACATTCAGTACTTC	CSATEAGGRLNIQYF
TRBV4-1	TRBJ1-6	TRBD1	18	.	TGCGCCAGCAGCCAAGATGGACAGGGCCTATCCTATAATTCACCCCTCCACTTT	CASSQDGQGLSYNSPLHF
TRBV4-1	TRBJ1-5	.	15	.	TGCGCCAGCAGCCAAGATACAGATAGCAATCAGCCCCAGCATTTT	CASSQDTDSNQPQHF
TRBV7-9	TRBJ1-3	.	13	.	TGTGCCAGCAGTACAGGCACAGGAAACACCATATATTTT	CASSTGTGNTIYF
TRBV13	TRBJ1-1	TRBD1	17	.	TGTGCCAGCAGCGCCCGACAGGGGGCGCGGGTGGACACTGAAGCTTTCTTT	CASSARQGARVDTEAFF
TRBV27	TRBJ2-6	.	16	.	TGTGCCAGCAGTTTATTTAAGCCTTCTGGGGCCAACGTCCTGACTTTC	CASSLFKPSGANVLTF
TRBV5-1	TRBJ1-2	.	13	.	TGCGCCAGCAGCTCCCCAGGACTCTATGGCTACACCTTC	CASSSPGLYGYTF
TRBV30	TRBJ2-5	TRBD1	16	once	TGTGCCTGGGAGAGGGGGTTGGGGACAGCACAAGAGACCCAGTACTTC	CAWERGLGTAQETQYF
TRBV5-6	TRBJ1-1	.	15	.	TGTGCCAGCAGCTTGGGATCAGTCCGGGACACTGAAGCTTTCTTT	CASSLGSVRDTEAFF
TRBV19	TRBJ2-4	.	15	.	TGTGCCAGTTCCTTAGGGAGGTGGGCCAAAAACATTCAGTACTTC	CASSLGRWAKNIQYF
TRBV19	TRBJ1-4	TRBD1	15	.	TGTGCCAGTAGTATCCGGGGACAGAATAATGAAAAACTGTTTTTT	CASSIRGQNNEKLFF
TRBV6-5	TRBJ2-3	.	13	.	TGTGCCAGCAGATCTCAGAGCACAGATACGCAGTATTTT	CASRSQSTDTQYF
TRBV11-2	TRBJ2-1	.	11	.	TGTGCCAGCAGCGCGACTAGTCGACAGTTCTTC	CASSATSRQFF
TRBV19	TRBJ2-2	TRBD1	17	.	TGTGCCAGTAGTATGAGGGGACAGGGTGCGAACACCGGGGAGCTGTTTTTT	CASSMRGQGANTGELFF
TRBV7-2	TRBJ2-3	TRBD1	17	.	TGTGCCAGCAGCCCCAGGCCCTCAGGGGGTAGCACAGATACGCAGTATTTT	CASSPRPSGGSTDTQYF
TRBV6-5	TRBJ1-5	.	14	.	TGTGCCAGCAGTCCAGGACAGAGAGATCTGCCCCAGCATTTT	CASSPGQRDLPQHF
TRBV19	TRBJ2-4	.	15	.	TGTGCCAGTAGTACCCCGGGGCGGGGTGGAAACATTCAGTACTTC	CASSTPGRGGNIQYF
TRBV6-4	TRBJ2-3	TRBD1	15	.	TGTGCCAGCAGTGAAGGACAGGGGGGCACAGATACGCAGTATTTT	CASSEGQGGTDTQYF
TRBV24-1	TRBJ2-3	.	16	few	TGTGCCACCAGTGATCCATCAGGCGGGGGCGCGGATACGCAGTATTTT	CATSDPSGGGADTQYF
TRBV5-5	TRBJ2-3	TRBD1	13	.	TGTGCCAGCACCTACAGGGGATCAGATACGCAGTATTTT	CASTYRGSDTQYF
TRBV18	TRBJ1-1	.	13	once	TGTGCCAGCTCACTCAACAAGAACACTGAAGCTTTCTTT	CASSLNKNTEAFF
TRBV30	TRBJ1-2	TRBD1	14	.	TGTGCCTGGAGTTTGGGACAGGGGTTCTATGGCTACACCTTC	CAWSLGQGFYGYTF
TRBV6-1	TRBJ1-2	.	15	.	TGTGCCAGCAGTGAACTTCTACTAGGATTCTATGGCTACACCTTC	CASSELLLGFYGYTF
TRBV27	TRBJ2-7	.	14	.	TGTGCCAGCAGTTTAAGGGGCAGTGTTTACGAGCAGTACTTC	CASSLRGSVYEQYF
TRBV12-3/TRBV12-4	TRBJ1-1	.	13	.	TGTGCCAGCAGGTACAGGGTCCTAACTGAAGCTTTCTTT	CASRYRVLTEAFF
TRBV5-1	TRBJ2-7	.	14	.	TGCGCCAGCAGCTTTAACCACGAGACTAACGAGCAGTACTTC	CASSFNHETNEQYF
TRBV5-8	TRBJ2-5	.	17	.	TGTGCCAGCAGCTGGCCTACCGGGACCGAGGGAGGCGAGACCCAGTACTTC	CASSWPTGTEGGETQYF
TRBV13	TRBJ2-1	.	12	few	TGTGCCAGCAGCAGTACATACAATGAGCAGTTCTTC	CASSSTYNEQFF